This entry lists 7 T cell receptor beta chains sequenced from one sample in a study of blood T cell repertoires in COVID-19. Clones were sequenced by immunoSEQ multiplex PCR, and TCRdb holds only the in-frame ones, with some missing. The table shows under 45,000 clones, with over 75% occurring only once. Sequencing was carried out using peripheral blood. These receptors were obtained from a man in his 60s with acute or convalescent COVID-19.

The rearrangement uses TRBV6-6 and TRBJ2-7, with a weak D call TRBD1 (5 bases). This CDR3 is built from 14 residues. V was clipped by 5 bases and J by 3 bases, with 14 bases between them. Germline V gives CDR1 MNHNY, CDR2 SVGAGI (reference sequence). CDR3 nucleotides: TGTGCCAGCAGTCCGTTAGGGGTGTACTACGAGCAGTACTTC. Protein: CASSPLGVYYEQYF.

This chain links TRBV5-6 with TRBJ2-7, with TRBD2 identical over 8 bases. V dropped 6 bases and J dropped 4; count of bases not matched to a gene: 9. The CDR3 covers 14 residues. CDR1 and CDR2 (germline): SGHDT, YYEEEE. The CDR3 is CASTWRGERYEQYF. In DNA form, the CDR3 reads TGTGCCAGCACCTGGCGGGGGGAAAGGTACGAGCAGTACTTC.

The rearrangement joins TRBV5-6 to TRBJ2-1; the D gene is possibly TRBD2 (6 bases). The germline gives CDR1 SGHDT, CDR2 YYEEEE. V was trimmed by 3 bases and J by 7 bases, leaving 11 bases between them. This CDR3 has 13 amino acids. The CDR3 spells CASSSGVRNEQFF. The CDR3 coding sequence is TGTGCCAGCAGCTCGGGAGTTCGAAATGAGCAGTTCTTC.

This clone was seen a few times. The chain combines TRBV11-1 with TRBJ2-7; D is possibly TRBD2 (5 bases). This CDR3 has 13 amino acids. Germline V gene data show CDR1 as SGHAT and CDR2 as FQDESV (reference sequence). V dropped 2 bases and J dropped 6 bases, with 11 bases sitting between them. CDR3 nucleotide sequence: TGTGCCAGCAGCTTAATCGTCGAGGGCGAGCAGTACTTC. Translating gives CASSLIVEGEQYF.

Here the CDR3 DNA reads TGTGCCAGCAGCGTAGCCCTCGACAGTTCCTACGAGCAGTACTTC. Encoded protein: CASSVALDSSYEQYF. The chain is built from TRBV9 and TRBJ2-7; tentatively, D is TRBD1 (5 bases). Per germline, CDR1 SGDLS and CDR2 YYNGEE. The V gene lost 0 bases and the J gene lost 1 base, with 11 bases spanning the gap. CDR3 length: 15 residues.

The J gene is TRBJ2-5, the V gene TRBV5-6; 8 nucleotides match TRBD1. J gave up 2 bases and V 2 bases, and 8 bases lay outside the gene matches. The CDR3 contains 16 residues. CDR1 is SGHDT, CDR2 YYEEEE, per germline. CDR3 region: CASSFLPRTGQETQYF. For the CDR3, the DNA is TGTGCCAGCAGCTTCCTACCTCGGACAGGGCAAGAGACCCAGTACTTC.

This clone appeared once. The V gene is TRBV21-1, the J gene TRBJ2-7; TRBD1 was called by the table and not checked on the DNA. TRBV21-1 is a recognized pseudogene. CDR3 length: 15 amino acids. CDR3 sequence reads: CASSTQDRLSYEQYF. The CDR3 nucleotides are TGTGCCAGCAGCACCCAGGACAGGTTGTCCTACGAGCAGTACTTC.